The clone carrying this T cell receptor (beta chain) was counted a few times. CDR1 is SQVTM, CDR2 ANQGSEA, per germline. V was pared by 3 bases and J by 2 bases, with 6 bases of the junction left unmatched. The CDR3 is made up of 15 amino acids. The data were taken from a study of CD8+CD57+ T cells in acquired aplastic anemia. Genomic DNA, the template, was used for profiling of the TCR beta VDJ and CDR3. MiXCR, run by TCRdb on the reads, gives a single entry per CDR3 protein. The sample holds about 110,000 distinct CDR3 sequences; 50% to 65% are singletons and the top ten take roughly 31%. Sequencing used sorted CD4+, CD8+, or CD8+CD57+ T cells (not recorded which) from PBMCs. This clonotype was obtained from a human donor in good health, serving as a control. The chain links TRBV29-1 to TRBJ2-7, with 11 bases fitting TRBD1. The chain's CDR3 is CSVDETGQGAYEQYF. The CDR3 DNA sequence: TGCAGCGTTGATGAGACGGGACAGGGGGCCTACGAGCAGTACTTC.